This T cell receptor beta chain was recorded in a study of blood T cell repertoires in COVID-19. Overall study context: Specimens from acute and convalescent COVID-19 originated in the United States, Italy and Spain.

Original analysis: How many nucleated cells were present was estimated from reference gene primer amplification. Data came from immunoSEQ multiplex PCR; TCRdb stores just in-frame clones and leaves some out. That table is the source of V, J and clone size, and D and trimming were worked out from the DNA. The sample carries 470,000 or so clones, around 85% recorded once. J gave up 0 bases and V 5 bases, and 9 bases lay outside the gene matches. The CDR3 is 17 amino acids. CDR1 is SGHTA and CDR2 is FQGNSA in the germline V gene. Sequences were obtained from peripheral blood. The V call is TRBV7-2, the J call TRBJ1-3, with 8 bases matching TRBD1. The sequence was obtained from a human donor in a cohort sampled during active COVID-19. CDR3 bases: TGTGCCAGCAGCCCACCGGGACAGGCTTACTCTGGAAACACCATATATTTT. Translating gives CASSPPGQAYSGNTIYF.